The 16 T cell receptor beta chains below all came from one sample that was sequenced in a study of radiation and T cells in renal cell carcinoma. The protocol was immunoSEQ multiplex PCR, while the TCRdb copy is restricted to in-frame clones and leaves out a portion. The data contain more than 95,000 clones, roughly four fifths of them singletons. The time point denotes: blood 2 weeks post-SBRT. Treatment meaning: 15 Gy SBRT to primary tumor, nephrectomy 4 weeks later. Sample: blood, taken from a patient whose treatment included radiotherapy and nephrectomy. These TCRs come from a man over 45 with renal cell carcinoma.

V usage is TRBV10-1 and J usage is TRBJ2-1, with 8 positions matching TRBD2. The CDR3 is 16 amino acids. V lost 0 bases to trimming and J lost 3 bases; unmatched junction nucleotides: 4. Germline V CDR1 and CDR2: WNHNN, SYGVQD (reference sequence). CDR3 sequence reads: CASSESRRGVYNEQFF. The CDR3 nucleotides read TGCGCCAGCAGTGAGTCGCGGCGGGGGGTCTACAATGAGCAGTTCTTC.

This clone has just one count. The V call is TRBV7-9, the J call TRBJ1-3, with TRBD1 identical over 8 bases. This CDR3 spans 17 amino acids. The trim removed 5 bases at V and 0 bases at J, leaving 9 bases unmatched. Germline CDR1 reads SEHNR; CDR2 reads FQNEAQ (reference sequence). DNA for the CDR3: TGTGCCAGCAGCCTAACCGGACAGGGTTACTCTGGAAACACCATATATTTT. Its protein is CASSLTGQGYSGNTIYF.

This chain connects TRBV11-1 to TRBJ1-2, with 8 bases lining up with TRBD1. CDR1 and CDR2 (germline): SGHAT, FQDESV (reference sequence). J was trimmed by 14 bases and V by 0 bases; bases with no gene match: 5. The CDR3 runs 12 residues. CDR3 bases: TGTGCCAGCAGCTTAGCACAGGGGGTAAAAACCTTC. It encodes CASSLAQGVKTF.

This sequence joins TRBV7-2 and TRBJ1-6; D is uncertain. V lost 2 bases and J lost 8, with 13 bases in between. This CDR3 is 15 amino acids long. Germline assignment: CDR1 SGHTA and CDR2 FQGNSA. CDR3 in amino acids: CASSLNAIGHSPLHF. CDR3 sequence (DNA): TGTGCCAGCAGCTTAAACGCCATAGGGCATTCACCCCTCCACTTT.

This rearrangement joins TRBV5-4 to TRBJ2-1, with 7 bases matching TRBD1. The germline gives CDR1 SGHNT, CDR2 YYREEE (reference sequence). This CDR3 contains 13 residues. V gave up 4 bases and J gave up 4 bases; unmatched junction bases: 2. CDR3: CASSLGQYNEQFF. DNA for the CDR3: TGTGCCAGCAGCCTGGGACAGTACAATGAGCAGTTCTTC.

This clone was counted a single time. The chain recombines TRBV9 with TRBJ2-3, with no clear D. Germline CDR1 and CDR2: SGDLS and YYNGEE. The CDR3 loop spans 16 amino acids. The ends were cut back, 0 bases at V and 0 bases at J, with 11 bases in the middle. CDR3 DNA sequence: TGTGCCAGCAGCGTAGGATCATCTCCTAGCACAGATACGCAGTATTTT. This encodes CASSVGSSPSTDTQYF.

The gene calls are TRBV6-6 and TRBJ2-5; D is unclear. The CDR3 extends over 11 amino acids. Looked up from germline, CDR1 is MNHNY and CDR2 is SVGAGI (reference sequence). With 7 bases removed from V and 4 bases from J, the gap between germline ends came to 7 bases. The CDR3 bases are TGTGCCAGCACCACGGCAGAGACCCAGTACTTC. As protein: CASTTAETQYF.

V and J are TRBV7-2 and TRBJ2-7; perhaps TRBD1 as D (5 bases). CDR1 and CDR2 from the germline V gene are SGHTA and FQGNSA. CDR3 length: 13 amino acids. Deletions cut 3 bases from V and 1 base from J, with 7 bases between. This CDR3 is CASSLRQSYEQYF. The CDR3 nucleotides are TGTGCCAGCAGCTTGAGACAGTCCTACGAGCAGTACTTC.

The chain carries TRBV19 and TRBJ1-1, with TRBD1 matching over 9 bases. V dropped 10 bases and J dropped 5; count of bases not matched to a gene: 5. CDR3 length: 12 residues. Per the germline V gene, CDR1 is LNHDA and CDR2 is SQIVND (reference sequence). CDR3 loop: CATGTGWTEAFF. DNA for the CDR3: TGTGCCACAGGGACAGGGTGGACTGAAGCTTTCTTT. Full variable domain (remainder filled in from reference TRBV19 and TRBJ1-1): DGGITQSPKYLFRKEGQNVTLSCEQNLNHDAMYWYRQDPGQGLRLIYYSQIVNDFQKGDIAEGYSVSREKKESFPLTVTSAQKNPTAFYLCATGTGWTEAFFGQGTRLTVV.

The V gene is TRBV5-1, the J gene TRBJ2-2; 9 bases fit TRBD2. The junction had 14 bases not matched to a gene; V was cut back by 2 bases and J by 6 bases. Germline lookup yields CDR1 SGHRS and CDR2 YFSETQ. The CDR3 runs 18 residues. The CDR3 nucleotides read TGCGCCAGCAGCTTAAGAACGATAGCGGGAGCATTTGCCGGGGAGCTGTTTTTT. Translation: CASSLRTIAGAFAGELFF.

The chain carries TRBV7-8 and TRBJ1-2; D is unclear. In germline, CDR1 is SGHVS, CDR2 FQNEAQ. This CDR3 has 14 residues. Trimming left V 7 bases short and J 10 bases short, with 22 bases between. CDR3 loop: CASTPDTFFYSYTF. The DNA for the CDR3 is TGTGCCAGCACTCCGGATACCTTTTTTTATTCCTACACCTTC.

J is TRBJ2-7 and V is TRBV30, with 10 bases that match TRBD1. The trim removed 1 base at V and 3 bases at J, leaving 9 bases unmatched. The CDR3 consists of 16 residues. Germline V gives CDR1 GTSNPN, CDR2 SVGIG (reference sequence). In nucleotides, the CDR3 is TGTGCCTGGAGTGCCCGTCCGGGACAGGGGTTCTACGAGCAGTACTTC. It translates to CAWSARPGQGFYEQYF.

This rearrangement joins TRBV28 to TRBJ1-2, with D unclear. Germline-derived CDR1 and CDR2 are MDHEN and SYDVKM. Trimming removed 6 bases at V and 6 bases at J, with 14 bases between. The CDR3 runs 13 residues. CDR3 DNA: TGTGCCAGCAGCCCCAACTCCGTTGATGGCTACACCTTC. As protein: CASSPNSVDGYTF.

The rearrangement links TRBV7-2 to TRBJ1-1, with D tentatively TRBD1 (6 bases). Germline V gene lookup returns CDR1 SGHTA and CDR2 FQGNSA. The CDR3 loop spans 16 amino acids. Trimming took off 5 bases at V and 1 base at J, with 17 bases between the two ends. The CDR3: CASSLSAGGQNTEAFF. DNA for the CDR3: TGTGCCAGCAGCCTCTCAGCTGGGGGGCAGAACACTGAAGCTTTCTTT.

The chain combines TRBV7-9 with TRBJ2-3; D gene unclear. Germline-derived CDR1 and CDR2 are SEHNR and FQNEAQ (reference sequence). Trimming left V 5 bases short and J 6 bases short, with 9 bases between. CDR3 length: 12 residues. CDR3 in amino acids: CASSPEWDTQYF. Written as DNA, the CDR3 is TGTGCCAGCAGCCCCGAATGGGATACGCAGTATTTT.

This chain joins TRBV10-1 and TRBJ2-1; TRBD2 matches at 8 bases. Trimming at V came to 5 bases and at J to 0 bases, leaving 3 bases not matched to a gene. The length of the CDR3 is 15 residues. Germline V lookup: CDR1 WNHNN, CDR2 SYGVQD (reference sequence). CDR3 residues: CASSPSGGSYNEQFF. CDR3 bases: TGCGCCAGCAGTCCGAGCGGGGGCTCCTACAATGAGCAGTTCTTC.